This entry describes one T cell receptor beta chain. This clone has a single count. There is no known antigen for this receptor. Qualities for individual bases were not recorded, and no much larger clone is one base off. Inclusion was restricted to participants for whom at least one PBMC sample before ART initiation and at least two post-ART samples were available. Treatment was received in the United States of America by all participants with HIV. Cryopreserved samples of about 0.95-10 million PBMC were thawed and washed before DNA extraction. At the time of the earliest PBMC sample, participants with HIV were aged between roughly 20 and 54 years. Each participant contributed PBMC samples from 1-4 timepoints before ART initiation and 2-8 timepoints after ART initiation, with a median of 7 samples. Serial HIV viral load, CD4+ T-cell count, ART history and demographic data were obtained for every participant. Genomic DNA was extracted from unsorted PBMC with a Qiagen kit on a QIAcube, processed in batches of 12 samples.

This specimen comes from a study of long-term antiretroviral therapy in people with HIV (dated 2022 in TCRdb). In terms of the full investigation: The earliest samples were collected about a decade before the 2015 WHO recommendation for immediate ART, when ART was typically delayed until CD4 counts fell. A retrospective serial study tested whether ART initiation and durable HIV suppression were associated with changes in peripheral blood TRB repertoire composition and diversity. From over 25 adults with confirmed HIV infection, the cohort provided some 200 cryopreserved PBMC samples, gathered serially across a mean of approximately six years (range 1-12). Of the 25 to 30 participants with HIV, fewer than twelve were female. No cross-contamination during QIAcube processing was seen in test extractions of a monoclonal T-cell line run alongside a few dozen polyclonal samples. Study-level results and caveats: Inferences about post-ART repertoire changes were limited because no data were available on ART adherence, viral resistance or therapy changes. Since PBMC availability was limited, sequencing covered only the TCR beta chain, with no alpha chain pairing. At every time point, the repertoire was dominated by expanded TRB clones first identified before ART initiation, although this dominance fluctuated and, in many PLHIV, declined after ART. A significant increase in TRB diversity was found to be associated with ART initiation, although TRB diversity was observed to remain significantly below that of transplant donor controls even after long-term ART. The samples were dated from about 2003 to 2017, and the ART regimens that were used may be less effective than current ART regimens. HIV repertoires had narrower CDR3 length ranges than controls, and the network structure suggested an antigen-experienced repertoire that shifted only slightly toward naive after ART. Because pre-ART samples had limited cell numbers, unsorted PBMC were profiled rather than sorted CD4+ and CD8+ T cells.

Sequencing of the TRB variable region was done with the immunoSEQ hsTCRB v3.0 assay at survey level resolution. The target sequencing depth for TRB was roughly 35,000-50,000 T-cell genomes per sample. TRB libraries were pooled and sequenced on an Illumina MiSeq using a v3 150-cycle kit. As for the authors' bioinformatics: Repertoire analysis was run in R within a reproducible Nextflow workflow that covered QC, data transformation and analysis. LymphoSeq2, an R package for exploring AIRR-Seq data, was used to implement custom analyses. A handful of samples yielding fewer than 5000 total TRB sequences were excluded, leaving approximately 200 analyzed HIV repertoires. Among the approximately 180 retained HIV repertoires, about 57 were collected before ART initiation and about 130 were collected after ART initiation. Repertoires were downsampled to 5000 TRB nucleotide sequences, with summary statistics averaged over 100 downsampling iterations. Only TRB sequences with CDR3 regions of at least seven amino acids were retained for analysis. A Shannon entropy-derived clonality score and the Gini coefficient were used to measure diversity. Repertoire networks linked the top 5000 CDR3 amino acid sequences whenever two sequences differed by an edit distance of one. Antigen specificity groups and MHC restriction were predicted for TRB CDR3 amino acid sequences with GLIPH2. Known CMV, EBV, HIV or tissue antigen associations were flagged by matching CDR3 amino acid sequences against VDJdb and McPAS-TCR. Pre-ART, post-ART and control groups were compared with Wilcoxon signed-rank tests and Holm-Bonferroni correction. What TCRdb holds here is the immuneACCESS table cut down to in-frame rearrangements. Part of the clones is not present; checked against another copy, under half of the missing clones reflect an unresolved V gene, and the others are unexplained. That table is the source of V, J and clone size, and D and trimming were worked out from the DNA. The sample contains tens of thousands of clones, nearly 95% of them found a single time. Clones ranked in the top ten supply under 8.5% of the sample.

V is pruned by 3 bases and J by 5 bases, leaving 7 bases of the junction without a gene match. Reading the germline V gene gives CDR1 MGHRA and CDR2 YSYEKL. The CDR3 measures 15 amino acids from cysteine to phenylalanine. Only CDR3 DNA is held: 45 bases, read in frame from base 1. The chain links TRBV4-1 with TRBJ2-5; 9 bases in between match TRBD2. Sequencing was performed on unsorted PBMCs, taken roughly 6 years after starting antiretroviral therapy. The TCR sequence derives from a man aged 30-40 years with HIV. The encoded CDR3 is CASSQYIAGDETQYF. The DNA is TGCGCCAGCAGCCAGTACATAGCGGGAGACGAGACCCAGTACTTC.